The following is a T cell receptor beta chain sequence with its context. Its cognate antigen is unknown. V shed 1 base and J shed 9 bases, with 13 bases lying between them. The CDR3 runs to 14 residues. Germline values: CDR1 MGHRA, CDR2 YSYEKL. This entry is derived from a study of shared clonotypes between healthy human individuals. Researchers divided each subset's genomic DNA evenly across several immunoSEQ plates. Sequencing was performed with immunoSEQ multiplex PCR; in TCRdb, only in-frame clones are kept and a portion is missing. There are some 2,500,000 clones in the sample; approximately 93% occur only once, and roughly 0.36% lies in the top ten. Broader study findings: Naive subsets tended to show greater estimated richness than memory subsets.

Recent vaccinations or acute infections were absent in the healthy HIV-negative adult donors. V and J are TRBV4-1 and TRBJ2-1, with D uncertain. Input material: naive CD4+ T cells from PBMCs. Sample subset: CD45RA+ positively selected. This clonotype was obtained from a young man in good health. Some clones in this sample may be carry-over from other donors' samples. The CDR3 reads CASSQGFGPAEQFF. The CDR3, as DNA: TGCGCCAGCAGCCAAGGTTTTGGCCCGGCTGAGCAGTTCTTC.